This T cell receptor beta chain was recorded in a study of cytomegalovirus exposure and HLA in healthy donors. General study results and limits: It was only CMV serostatus that was available as immune exposure information. Using a false discovery rate of 0.05, a later analysis showed that some 16,000 TCR beta sequences were associated with HLA alleles. The investigators catalogued 150 or so TCR beta chains as cytomegalovirus-associated.

This CDR3 is 17 amino acids long. Germline V gene lookup returns CDR1 SGDLS and CDR2 YYNGEE. Trimming shortened V by 0 bases and J by 5 bases, and 17 bases separated the two germline ends. Concerning this clone itself: What it recognizes is unknown.

Primers: 60 Vbeta forward and 13 Jbeta reverse. The table came from immunoSEQ multiplex PCR; TCRdb's copy has only in-frame clones and leaves some out. This table holds 100,000 to 150,000 clones, 81% found once. Sequenced material: PBMCs. The chain combines TRBV9 with TRBJ1-4; D is possibly TRBD1 (5 bases). The receptor was isolated from a man aged 18 to 29 in good health and CMV-seropositive. Here the CDR3 reads CASSVAKTDTANEKLFF. In nucleotides, the CDR3 is TGTGCCAGCAGCGTAGCTAAGACAGACACAGCAAATGAAAAACTGTTTTTT.